The present entry profiles one T cell receptor (beta chain) with its context. This clonotype was observed a few times. This receptor's antigen is unknown. Base qualities were left out, and no much larger clone turns up one base away. The instrument was an Illumina NovaSeq 6000. cDNA libraries for TCRalpha and TCRbeta were prepared by 5'RACE using constant-segment primers, with sample barcodes and unique molecular identifiers added. RNA was extracted from every sample with Trizol reagent. Libraries were amplified in two PCR steps, with a second sample barcode and Illumina TruSeq adapters added in the second step. Sequencing of the libraries was done on an Illumina NovaSeq, producing 2 x 150 bp paired-end reads. Under the source paper's analysis protocol: The reads were demultiplexed and collapsed into UMI-guided consensus sequences using migec v1.2.7. With mixcr v2.1.11, UMI consensuses were aligned to TRA and TRB V and J templates and assembled into clonotypes. Clonotypes were classified as expanded or contracted when called significant by both edgeR and NoisET, with noise models trained on biological replicates. For edgeR calls, the thresholds were a false discovery rate-adjusted p below 0.01 and a log2 fold-change of 1. As an exploratory analysis of dynamics, max-normalized trajectories of the 1000 most abundant clonotypes were examined by PCA with hierarchical clustering. Separately sequenced CD4+ and CD8+ repertoires were used to assign a CD4 or CD8 phenotype to each responding clone. TCRdb took the public reads, trimmed them with fastp at Q25, ran MiXCR for clone calling and kept in-frame beta chains. Rows with one shared CDR3 protein collapse into an entry with the most common genes and DNA. TCRdb's processing, not the study's, gives the V and J calls here. This sample comprises around 470,000 distinct CDR3 sequences, 20% of them detected only once. The ten largest clones take up 7.5% to 9.5% of the sample.

This sample was included in a study of T-cell memory formation after mild COVID-19 (dated by TCRdb to about 2021). Describing the broader study: Most TCR sequence clusters were specific to one of the two donors. T-cell clones expanding and contracting after mild COVID-19 in two donors were tracked by longitudinal TCRalpha and TCRbeta repertoire sequencing. Two young, previously healthy adult volunteers made up the cohort, one male and one female.

Study-wide findings and limitations: Some responding clones were detected in pre-infection memory, which suggested that pre-existing cross-reactive memory T cells had joined the SARS-CoV-2 response. Contracting CD4+ clones were found mainly in CM and EM memory subsets, while CD8+ clones were enriched in EMRA. SARS-CoV-2 specificity was not confirmed for the second-wave clones peaking on day 37. The study included only a couple of mild cases, and larger cohorts that include severe cases with pre-infection samples were judged to be necessary. Balanced CD4/CD8 phenotypes were observed for clones contracting from day 15 to 85, whereas a bias towards CD4+ was observed for a second wave of clones expanding from day 15 to 37.

The V end loses 5 bases and the J end loses 12 bases, and a stretch of 17 bases separates them. The germline V gene yields SGHTA for CDR1 and FQGNSA for CDR2. There are 13 amino acids in the CDR3, from cysteine to phenylalanine inclusive. Only CDR3 DNA remains: 39 bases, in frame from the first base. PBMCs were isolated by Ficoll-Paque density gradient centrifugation. The rearrangement combines TRBV7-2 with TRBJ2-1, with the D gene call left open. The specimen sequenced was PBMCs or a T cell subset sorted from them (not recorded which). The TCR originated in an adult woman who had mild COVID-19 (a few samples of this study predate the infection). The sample titles of this study are shuffled in the database, so cell type and time point are left out; the donor was told from shared clones. The CDR3 region: CASSREPTGTQFF. In nucleotide form, the sequence is TGTGCCAGCAGCCGAGAGCCGACGGGTACGCAGTTCTTC. Where the CDR3 stops, the reference TRBV7-2 and TRBJ2-1 genes take over; the full variable domain is GAGVSQSPSNKVTEKGKDVELRCDPISGHTALYWYRQSLGQGLEFLIYFQGNSAPDKSGLPSDRFSAERTGGSVSTLTIQRTQQEDSAVYLCASSREPTGTQFFGPGTRLTVL.